This T cell receptor (beta chain) is drawn from a study of identical twins. The study, taken as a whole, reports: Out-of-frame alpha sequences shared by twins showed excess low generation probability.

CDR1 and CDR2 from the germline V gene are DFQATT and SNEGSKA (reference sequence). The CDR3 runs 12 residues. V lost 3 bases, J lost 2 bases, and 8 bases lay in between. This clonotype appeared a few times. The antigen is undetermined. MiXCR, applied by TCRdb to the 5' RACE reads, yields one record per CDR3 protein. Altogether 500,000 or so distinct CDR3 sequences are present, approximately 22% being singletons, with the ten largest covering around 0.9%. These data also featured in a second study, about T cells expressing NK-cell markers. That paper adds: HCMV seropositivity characterized most of the eight sequenced donors, and seronegativity one. As a fraction of CD8+ T cells, dominant NKG2C+ clonotypes reached about 1.0-7.0% in six donors. Where several donors were concerned, these clonotypes also led the CD3+CD56-NKG2C+ fraction.

J is TRBJ2-7 and V is TRBV20-1; D uncertain. The sample consisted of CD4+ T cells sorted from blood. This TCR derives from a woman aged 18 to 35 in good health. The CDR3 region has the DNA TGCAGTGCTAGGTGGCCAGCCTACGAGCAGTACTTC. It is translated as CSARWPAYEQYF.